This T cell receptor (beta chain) comes out of a study of human T cells and chemical hapten exposure. As to time point: patch test 2, 6 weeks after DPC sensitization. Treatment reported: therapeutic diphenylcyclopropenone sensitization with weekly scalp DPC. CDR1 and CDR2 (germline): SGHTA, FQGNSA. This CDR3 has 15 amino acids. V trimming: 2 bases; J trimming: 7 bases; junction bases outside the gene matches: 6. This clonotype was recorded a few times. TCRdb redid the calling of the RACE reads with MiXCR, one entry per CDR3 protein. The sample includes under 100,000 distinct CDR3 sequences, approximately 10% of them seen just once.

The sequence came from a middle-aged woman with alopecia areata. Some clones in this sample may be carry-over from other donors' samples. The J gene is TRBJ1-4, the V gene TRBV7-2; 8 nucleotides line up with TRBD1. The source was whole blood, collected in connection with sensitization to the hapten diphenylcyclopropenone (DPC). For the CDR3, the DNA is TGTGCCAGCAGCTTACAGTCAGGGGGCGGTGAAAAACTGTTTTTT. This sequence encodes CASSLQSGGGEKLFF.